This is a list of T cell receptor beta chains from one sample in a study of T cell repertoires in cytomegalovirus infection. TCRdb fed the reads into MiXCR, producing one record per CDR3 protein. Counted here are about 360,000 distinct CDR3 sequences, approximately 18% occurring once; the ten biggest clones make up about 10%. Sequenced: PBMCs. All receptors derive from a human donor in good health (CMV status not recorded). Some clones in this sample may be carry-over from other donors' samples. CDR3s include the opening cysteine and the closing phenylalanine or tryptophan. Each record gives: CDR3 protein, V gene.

CDR3 protein: CSVEHGSTDTQYF; V gene: TRBV29-1
CDR3 protein: CSASAIGQSEKLFF; V gene: TRBV20-1
CDR3 protein: CASSLSVPSTDTQYF; V gene: TRBV7-6
CDR3 protein: CASSELTSGAKNIQYF; V gene: TRBV27
CDR3 protein: CSARADRGTPDTQYF; V gene: TRBV20-1
CDR3 protein: CASSDPPGLETDTQYF; V gene: TRBV6-1
CDR3 protein: CASRTGSNTEAFF; V gene: TRBV2
CDR3 protein: CASSYTGTETQYF; V gene: TRBV7-6
CDR3 protein: CSAYMNTEAFF; V gene: TRBV20-1
CDR3 protein: CASSQTRAFGNTIYF; V gene: TRBV4-1
CDR3 protein: CASSPQGHRTGEQYF; V gene: TRBV7-9
CDR3 protein: CASSLGGGGGETQYF; V gene: TRBV7-2
CDR3 protein: CASSLWREGTGELFF; V gene: TRBV7-7
CDR3 protein: CASSLMSRGLYGYTF; V gene: TRBV7-9
CDR3 protein: CSADPRGVETQYF; V gene: TRBV20-1
CDR3 protein: CASSLVVSTGRQPQHF; V gene: TRBV7-2
CDR3 protein: CASSASTSGRTQYF; V gene: TRBV7-2
CDR3 protein: CATWGSDYGYTF; V gene: TRBV2
CDR3 protein: CASSPRGAARTEAFF; V gene: TRBV7-9
CDR3 protein: CASSPDGNGYTF; V gene: TRBV7-6
CDR3 protein: CASSITAGGDNYGYTF; V gene: TRBV19
CDR3 protein: CATEKGQPSSYEQYF; V gene: TRBV10-3
CDR3 protein: CSARDRAGANVLTF; V gene: TRBV20-1
CDR3 protein: CASSTLYYGYTF; V gene: TRBV19
CDR3 protein: CASSLVLVFTPVQAFF; V gene: TRBV7-4
CDR3 protein: CSARSTGNTIYF; V gene: TRBV20-1
CDR3 protein: CSVTLRGGTEAFF; V gene: TRBV29-1
CDR3 protein: CASKTHRGQSYNEQFF; V gene: TRBV7-2
CDR3 protein: CASRYTSGGDNEQFF; V gene: TRBV19
CDR3 protein: CASIPLNRDADTQYF; V gene: TRBV7-9
CDR3 protein: CASSLSSGNNQPQHF; V gene: TRBV7-2
CDR3 protein: CASSLRPGETQYF; V gene: TRBV7-8
CDR3 protein: CSVEDGTAASYEQYF; V gene: TRBV29-1
CDR3 protein: CASSQRPRTSGYYEQYF; V gene: TRBV3-1
CDR3 protein: CASSLLPSGRADTGELFF; V gene: TRBV7-2
CDR3 protein: CAGSLMGNEQFF; V gene: TRBV12-3/TRBV12-4
CDR3 protein: CASSPNWGYGTDTQYF; V gene: TRBV9
CDR3 protein: CASSAGQGPEQYF; V gene: TRBV5-1
CDR3 protein: CASSSSTLGDTQYF; V gene: TRBV6-2/TRBV6-3
CDR3 protein: CASSFDQEKLFF; V gene: TRBV12-3/TRBV12-4
CDR3 protein: CASSQEDFGADTQYF; V gene: TRBV4-2
CDR3 protein: CASSIGVGQHGELFF; V gene: TRBV7-8
CDR3 protein: CASRTKRDSYNEQFF; V gene: TRBV7-6
CDR3 protein: CSAYLFRDNEQFF; V gene: TRBV20-1
CDR3 protein: CASSLAQTEGYEQYF; V gene: TRBV2
CDR3 protein: CASSLTSSYEQYF; V gene: TRBV7-2
CDR3 protein: CASSFFPGPRNNEQFF; V gene: TRBV7-2
CDR3 protein: CASSFPGGRGLGEQYF; V gene: TRBV6-2/TRBV6-3
CDR3 protein: CASSPRTGGGPYEQYF; V gene: TRBV7-2
CDR3 protein: CASSLGGLGGANVLTF; V gene: TRBV12-3/TRBV12-4